These 2 T cell receptor beta chains originate from one sample sequenced in a study of blood T cell repertoires in COVID-19. The method was immunoSEQ multiplex PCR; TCRdb's version includes in-frame clones alone and lacks a portion of them. The sample lists about 200,000 clones; roughly nine tenths were seen once. The sequenced material came from PBMCs or T cells enriched from blood (not recorded which). The receptors here all came from a woman aged 35 to 49 with acute COVID-19.

This chain joins TRBV30 and TRBJ2-3, with D possibly matching TRBD2 (5 bases). V gave up 1 base and J gave up 3 bases, with 11 bases separating them. The CDR3 totals 14 residues. Germline V gene lookup returns CDR1 GTSNPN and CDR2 SVGIG (reference sequence). CDR3 DNA sequence: TGTGCCTGGAGTGGTGGGAGTCCGACAGATACGCAGTATTTT. The encoded protein is CAWSGGSPTDTQYF.

V gene TRBV11-2 combines with J gene TRBJ1-2, with D possibly matching TRBD1 (5 bases). The V gene lost 7 bases and the J gene lost 6 bases, with 9 bases spanning the gap. The CDR3 contains 11 residues. Per germline, CDR1 SGHAT and CDR2 FQNNGV. CDR3 sequence reads: CASKGKDGYTF. DNA of the CDR3: TGTGCCAGCAAGGGGAAGGATGGCTACACCTTC.